This T cell receptor (beta chain) was recorded in a study of cytomegalovirus exposure and HLA in healthy donors. The study ran its PCR with 60 Vbeta and 13 Jbeta primers. Per the study methods: It was a later analysis that counted roughly 80 million unique TCR beta chains, of which some 10 million were shared. Repertoires were generated with immunoSEQ multiplex PCR, while TCRdb's copy carries only in-frame clones and drops some. That table is the source of V, J and clone size, and D and trimming were worked out from the DNA. The table records some 200,000 clones, approximately 88% of them present only once. The germline V gene encodes CDR1 SGHTA and CDR2 FQGNSA. V was trimmed by 0 bases and J by 6 bases, leaving 12 bases between them. This CDR3 has 16 residues.

The chain combines TRBV7-2 with TRBJ1-6; perhaps TRBD1 as D (5 bases). The TCR was taken from a boy aged 2-15 years in good health and CMV-seronegative. Sequencing input: PBMCs. The CDR3 is CASSLAGRATNSPLHF. CDR3 coding DNA: TGTGCCAGCAGCTTAGCGGGCAGGGCTACTAATTCACCCCTCCACTTT. Together with reference TRBV7-2 and TRBJ1-6, the CDR3 gives the full variable domain: GAGVSQSPSNKVTEKGKDVELRCDPISGHTALYWYRQSLGQGLEFLIYFQGNSAPDKSGLPSDRFSAERTGGSVSTLTIQRTQQEDSAVYLCASSLAGRATNSPLHFGNGTRLTVT.